The clone carrying this T cell receptor (beta chain) came up many times. Its specificity is not known. CDR3 length: 16 residues. CDR1 SQVTM and CDR2 ANQGSEA come from the germline V gene. The V gene end was trimmed by 0 bases and the J gene end by 5 bases; junction bases not matched to a gene: 8. These data come from a study of T-cell reconstitution after alpha-beta-depleted transplantation in children. This sample's TCRbeta library carried unique molecular identifier barcodes. One entry per CDR3 protein, called by TCRdb with MiXCR from the PCR reads. The sample lists 200,000 to 300,000 distinct CDR3 sequences, roughly 25% occurring once. Overall study results and limits: Recipient T cells and thymic progenitors that survived were the source of the high TCRbeta diversity seen at day 60 in some patients.

This sequence was found in a girl between 2 and 10 years old with Fanconi anemia, due to receive a stem cell transplant. The sequencing used PBMCs, collected before TCRalphabeta/CD19-depleted stem cell transplant. This rearrangement joins TRBV29-1 to TRBJ2-5; 11 positions match TRBD1. The CDR3 loop reads CSVEEFGTGGGETQYF. The CDR3 DNA follows: TGCAGCGTTGAAGAATTTGGGACAGGGGGTGGGGAGACCCAGTACTTC.